This T cell receptor beta chain was captured in a study of T cell repertoires in cytomegalovirus infection. Looking at the study overall: HLA-B-restricted CMV epitopes that are well studied, plus recently identified HLA-C-restricted ones, were used by the study. From public TCR beta signatures came an indication of both CMV infection and matching HLA type.

This clonotype was seen a few times. Its antigen is currently unknown. TCRdb analysed the reads with MiXCR anew, one entry per CDR3 protein. The repertoire includes approximately 990,000 distinct CDR3 sequences, roughly 31% of them detected once, and 13% sits in the top ten. The CDR3 loop spans 17 amino acids. Germline values: CDR1 MNHEY, CDR2 SVGEGT. The V end lost 0 bases, the J end lost 3 bases, and 15 bases lay between the germline ends. Regarding the study as a whole: Ex vivo, HLA-C-restricted CMV-specific TCR beta clonotypes prevailed over the rest of the response. The cumulative frequency of public TCR beta families identified carriers of CMV plus the relevant HLA.

This TCR was recovered from a human donor in good health (CMV status not recorded). Some clones in this sample may be carry-over from other donors' samples. Sequences were derived from cultured CD8+ T cells from PBMCs, sampled from culture after CMV antigen stimulation. The chain employs TRBV6-2 or TRBV6-3 and TRBJ1-3, with D possibly matching TRBD1 (6 bases). CDR3 protein: CASSYSKKTGNGNTIYF. Written as DNA, the CDR3 is TGTGCCAGCAGTTACTCGAAGAAAACAGGGAATGGAAACACCATATATTTT.